These 18 T cell receptor beta chains came from one sample sequenced in a study of regulatory T cells in long-lasting Graves disease. To make TCR beta libraries, researchers used iRepertoire HTBI primers and Arm-PCR of CDR3 regions. TCRdb re-called the multiplex PCR reads with MiXCR, one entry per CDR3 protein. The table lists a few hundred thousand distinct CDR3 sequences, more than 20% of them singletons. Time point described: persistent/refractory GD, antithyroid drugs over 5 years with positive TRAb. Extracted PBMC RNA gave rise to the TCR library. The sequences come from peripheral blood mononuclear cells (PBMCs), collected when the disease was refractory, from a patient treated with antithyroid drugs. The receptor source for this set is a woman between 40 and 50 years old with Graves disease.

This clonotype was counted at least ten times. The V gene is TRBV7-2, the J gene TRBJ2-7; 7 bases are shared with TRBD2. This CDR3 is built from 14 residues. The germline V gene encodes CDR1 SGHTA and CDR2 FQGNSA. J gave up 4 bases and V 3 bases, and 6 bases lay outside the gene matches. The CDR3 nucleotides read TGTGCCAGCAGCTTCGGCCAGGGAGGGTACGAGCAGTACTTC. The encoded protein is CASSFGQGGYEQYF.

The chain joins TRBV7-9 to TRBJ2-1, with 12 bases fitting TRBD2. This CDR3 comprises 21 residues. Germline V CDR1 and CDR2: SEHNR, FQNEAQ (reference sequence). V was pared by 4 bases and J by 2 bases, with 18 bases of the junction left unmatched. The CDR3 sequence: CASSSLPKPSGRAETYNEQFF. In DNA, the CDR3 is TGTGCCAGCAGCTCACTACCAAAGCCTAGCGGGAGGGCCGAAACCTACAATGAGCAGTTCTTC.

This clonotype showed up just a few times. The gene calls are TRBV7-9 and TRBJ1-2; D is unresolved. The CDR3 length is 14 residues. Germline V gene sequence: CDR1 SEHNR, CDR2 FQNEAQ (reference sequence). Trimming removed 5 bases from V and 2 bases from J, with 12 bases in between. The CDR3 protein is CASSLTPDNYGYTF. CDR3 bases: TGTGCCAGCAGCCTTACACCGGACAACTATGGCTACACCTTC.

V is TRBV29-1 and J is TRBJ2-2; 9 bases are shared with TRBD1. After removal of 6 bases from V and 7 bases from J, the junction contained 9 bases not matched to a gene. Germline CDR1 SQVTM, CDR2 ANQGSEA. This CDR3 region has 14 residues. In DNA form, the CDR3 reads TGCAGCGTCCCGGGACAGGGAGGAATCGGGGAGCTGTTTTTT. Translated: CSVPGQGGIGELFF.

The V call is TRBV6-2 or TRBV6-3, the J call TRBJ1-5; 8 nucleotides line up with TRBD1. Per germline, CDR1 MNHEY and CDR2 SVGEGT. The CDR3 has 16 amino acids. V was clipped by 5 bases and J by 1 base; unmatched bases: 7. The CDR3 reads CASSDRGGISNQPQHF. The CDR3 DNA is TGTGCCAGCAGTGACAGGGGAGGTATCAGCAATCAGCCCCAGCATTTT.

This clonotype was observed at least ten times. The chain uses TRBV25-1 and TRBJ1-1; TRBD1 aligns across 10 bases. CDR3 size: 15 residues. Germline V gene sequence: CDR1 MGHDK, CDR2 SYGVNS. Trimming removed 4 bases from V and 3 bases from J; junction bases left unmatched: 5. This CDR3 is CASSGPGQGHTEAFF. CDR3 sequence (DNA): TGTGCCAGCAGTGGACCGGGACAGGGGCACACTGAAGCTTTCTTT.

There are a few counts of this clonotype. The chain employs TRBV7-2 and TRBJ2-7; D unresolved. V lost 4 bases and J lost 2, with 9 bases in between. Germline CDR1 is SGHTA and CDR2 is FQGNSA. CDR3 length: 13 amino acids. The CDR3 DNA reads TGTGCCAGCAGCTGGAACCGCGCCTACGAGCAGTACTTC. It encodes CASSWNRAYEQYF.

The genes are TRBV6-5 and TRBJ1-2, with 9 bases aligning to TRBD1. With 0 bases clipped from V and 3 bases from J, the junction kept 2 bases outside the gene matches. The CDR3 sequence is 15 residues long. Germline lookup yields CDR1 MNHEY and CDR2 SVGAGI. CDR3 coding DNA: TGTGCCAGCAGTTACTCGGACAGGGGTTACTATGGCTACACCTTC. It specifies CASSYSDRGYYGYTF.

The chain links TRBV19 to TRBJ2-1; the D gene is possibly TRBD2 (5 bases). The V and J ends lost 5 bases and 5 bases respectively, with 10 bases between them. Germline CDR1 LNHDA, CDR2 SQIVND (reference sequence). This CDR3 is 13 amino acids long. CDR3 sequence reads: CASSFSGHNEQFF. The CDR3 nucleotides are TGTGCCAGTAGTTTCAGCGGCCACAATGAGCAGTTCTTC.

This clonotype was recorded a few times. The rearrangement joins TRBV3-1 to TRBJ1-2, with TRBD1 as a possible D gene (5 bases). Trimming shortened V by 2 bases and J by 4 bases, and 11 bases separated the two germline ends. The CDR3 extends over 14 amino acids. Germline assignment: CDR1 LGHDT and CDR2 YNNKEL (reference sequence). CDR3 in amino acids: CASSQREGTYGYTF. In DNA, the CDR3 is TGTGCCAGCAGCCAAAGAGAGGGGACCTATGGCTACACCTTC.

This clonotype was seen a few times. The chain has TRBV20-1 and TRBJ1-2; D is ambiguous. Germline values: CDR1 DFQATT, CDR2 SNEGSKA (reference sequence). Trimming left V 6 bases short and J 3 bases short, with 20 bases between. The CDR3 runs 15 residues. CDR3 sequence reads: CSAYLGLGYYYGYTF. Here the CDR3 DNA reads TGCAGTGCCTACCTTGGGCTAGGGTATTACTATGGCTACACCTTC.

This clonotype was recorded many times. The rearrangement joins TRBV6-1 to TRBJ2-7; a weak D match, TRBD2 (5 bases). The CDR3 is 11 residues long. Germline values: CDR1 MNHNS, CDR2 SASEGT. The V end was cut by 10 bases, the J end by 5 bases, with 12 bases between. This CDR3 reads CAMGDGHEQYF. CDR3 nucleotides: TGTGCCATGGGAGACGGCCACGAGCAGTACTTC.

The rearrangement uses TRBV25-1 and TRBJ1-1; no firm D call. The V gene lost 5 bases and the J gene lost 7 bases, with 14 bases spanning the gap. The CDR3 runs to 13 residues. CDR1 is MGHDK and CDR2 is SYGVNS in the germline V gene. CDR3 amino acids: CASSKELAIEAFF. The CDR3 DNA reads as TGTGCCAGCAGTAAAGAGCTGGCGATTGAAGCTTTCTTT. The whole variable domain, filled in from reference TRBV25-1 and TRBJ1-1, reads EADIYQTPRYLVIGTGKKITLECSQTMGHDKMYWYQQDPGMELHLIHYSYGVNSTEKGDLSSESTVSRIRTEHFPLTLESARPSHTSQYLCASSKELAIEAFFGQGTRLTVV.

The sample holds many counts of this clonotype. The rearrangement links TRBV28 to TRBJ1-4; 9 bases agree with TRBD1. This CDR3 region has 15 residues. CDR1 is MDHEN and CDR2 is SYDVKM in the germline V gene. V shed 4 bases, J shed 6 bases, and the junction held 6 bases outside the gene matches. The CDR3 region is CASSSPRQGDEKLFF. The CDR3 region has the DNA TGTGCCAGCAGTTCCCCCCGACAGGGGGATGAAAAACTGTTTTTT. Drawing the rest from reference TRBV28 and TRBJ1-4, the complete variable domain is DVKVTQSSRYLVKRTGEKVFLECVQDMDHENMFWYRQDPGLGLRLIYFSYDVKMKEKGDIPEGYSVSREKKERFSLILESASTNQTSMYLCASSSPRQGDEKLFFGSGTQLSVL.

The rearrangement joins TRBV3-1 to TRBJ2-7; TRBD1 matches at 10 bases. The CDR3 sequence is 16 residues long. Trimming removed 4 bases from V and 6 bases from J; junction bases left unmatched: 12. Germline V lookup: CDR1 LGHDT, CDR2 YNNKEL (reference sequence). CDR3 in DNA: TGTGCCAGCAGCCTCCACGGGGGGACAGGGGATTCCGAGCAGTACTTC. Translating it yields CASSLHGGTGDSEQYF.

In this sample, this clonotype turned up a few times. The genes are TRBV11-3 and TRBJ2-1, with D possibly TRBD1 on 5 matching bases. V was trimmed by 2 bases and J by 8 bases, leaving 10 bases between them. The CDR3 consists of 13 residues. The germline V gene has CDR1 SGHNT and CDR2 YENEEA. In DNA form, the CDR3 reads TGTGCCAGCAGCTTAAGGGGAATGGATGAGCAGTTCTTC. This codes for CASSLRGMDEQFF.

This clonotype was detected a few times. The CDR3 loop reads CSARDPNRRIMYQETQYF. DNA of the CDR3: TGCAGTGCTAGAGATCCCAACCGGCGGATAATGTACCAAGAGACCCAGTACTTC. The chain carries TRBV20-1 and TRBJ2-5; D is unresolved. The CDR3 loop spans 18 amino acids. V lost 0 bases and J 0 bases, leaving 20 bases between the germline ends. CDR1 is DFQATT and CDR2 is SNEGSKA in the germline V gene (reference sequence).

A few counts support this clonotype. The chain couples TRBV5-1 to TRBJ2-7; D remains ambiguous. Trimming removed 4 bases from V and 3 bases from J, with 8 bases in between. CDR1 is SGHRS and CDR2 is YFSETQ in the germline V gene. This CDR3 contains 12 residues. The chain's CDR3 is CASSPPDYEQYF. In DNA, the CDR3 is TGCGCCAGCAGCCCGCCCGACTACGAGCAGTACTTC.